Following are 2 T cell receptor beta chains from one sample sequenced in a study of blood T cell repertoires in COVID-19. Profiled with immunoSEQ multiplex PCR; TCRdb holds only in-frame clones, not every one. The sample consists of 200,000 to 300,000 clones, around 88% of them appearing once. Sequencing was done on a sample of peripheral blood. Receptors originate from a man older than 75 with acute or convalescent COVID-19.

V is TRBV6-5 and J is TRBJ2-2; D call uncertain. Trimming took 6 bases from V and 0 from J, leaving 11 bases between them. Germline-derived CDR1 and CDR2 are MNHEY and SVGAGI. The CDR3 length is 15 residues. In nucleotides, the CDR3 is TGTGCCAGCAGCCTTGAGGTTCCGAACACCGGGGAGCTGTTTTTT. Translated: CASSLEVPNTGELFF.

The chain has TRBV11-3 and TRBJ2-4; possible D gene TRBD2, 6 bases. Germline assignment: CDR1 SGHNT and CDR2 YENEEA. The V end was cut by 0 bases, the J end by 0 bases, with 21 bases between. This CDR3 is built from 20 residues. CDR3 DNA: TGTGCCAGCAGCTTAGAGGCCGGCGCGGGGTCTTTAATAGCCAAAAACATTCAGTACTTC. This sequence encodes CASSLEAGAGSLIAKNIQYF. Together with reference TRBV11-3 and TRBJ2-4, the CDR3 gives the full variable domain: EAGVVQSPRYKIIEKKQPVAFWCNPISGHNTLYWYLQNLGQGPELLIRYENEEAVDDSQLPKDRFSAERLKGVDSTLKIQPAELGDSAVYLCASSLEAGAGSLIAKNIQYFGAGTRLSVL.